The sequence of this T cell receptor beta chain was determined in a study of molecular identifiers for immune sequencing clone quantification. General observations from the study: Detecting spiked Jurkat TCR RNA from one cell among more than 750,000 naive cells was reportedly possible.

Note on this clonotype: What it recognizes is unknown.

The CDR3 runs to 12 residues. The V and J ends lost 2 bases and 8 bases respectively, with 7 bases between them. Previously described methods with listed TCR primers produced the bulk TCR libraries. TCRdb re-called the PCR reads with MiXCR, one entry per CDR3 protein. The sample has about 320,000 distinct CDR3 sequences, under 25% seen once. Source material: naive CD8+ T cells from blood, with Jurkat cell RNA spiked in. Described subset: FACS-sorted CD8+CD4-CCR7+CD45RA+ naive T cells. The gene calls are TRBV12-3 or TRBV12-4 and TRBJ2-1; the D call may be TRBD1 or TRBD2 (5 bases each). The TCR comes from a human donor in good health. Some libraries in this study had Jurkat cell RNA spiked in. The DNA for the CDR3 is TGTGCCAGCAGTTTAAGAGGGGATGAGCAGTTCTTC. Its protein is CASSLRGDEQFF.